The rows below give T cell receptor beta chains drawn from one sample of a study of shared clonotypes between healthy human individuals. The data were produced by immunoSEQ multiplex PCR, yet TCRdb's version contains in-frame clones alone and is incomplete. The sample carries some 1.4 million clones, more than 95% recorded once. Sequencing input: naive CD4+ T cells sorted from blood. The receptor source for this set is a man aged 30-40 years in good health. Each CDR3 is given with its conserved first and last residue. The D gene is left open where the match is weak. Clone size is stated in some rows and not others, as once, few, many or a class when expanded.

j_gene,v_gene,abundance,len,d_gene,CDR3nt,CDR3aa
TRBJ2-3,TRBV2,NA,12,NA,TGTGCCAGCAGGGGGGGCACAGATACGCAGTATTTT,CASRGGTDTQYF
TRBJ1-1,TRBV9,NA,14,NA,TGTGCCAGCAGCGTAACCCCAGGGGAAACTGAAGCTTTCTTT,CASSVTPGETEAFF
TRBJ1-4,TRBV5-6,once,16,TRBD1,TGTGCCAGCAGCTTGGGTCGGGACAGAACCAATGAAAAACTGTTTTTT,CASSLGRDRTNEKLFF
TRBJ2-2,TRBV10-3,NA,14,NA,TGTGCCATTACGCAGGGGTCGGACACCGGGGAGCTGTTTTTT,CAITQGSDTGELFF
TRBJ2-6,TRBV5-6,NA,15,NA,TGTGCCAGCAGCTTGGTGGATTCTGGGGCCAACGTCCTGACTTTC,CASSLVDSGANVLTF
TRBJ2-3,TRBV7-8,NA,14,NA,TGTGCCAGCAGCCGGCCAGGGAGGACAGATACGCAGTATTTT,CASSRPGRTDTQYF
TRBJ1-5,TRBV28,NA,15,NA,TGTGCCAGCAGTTTATTCAGAGCGCAACTCCAGCCCCAGCATTTT,CASSLFRAQLQPQHF
TRBJ2-5,TRBV7-8,NA,16,TRBD2,TGTGCCAGCAGCTCGAAGGGACTAGCGATGGGCGTGACCCAGTACTTC,CASSSKGLAMGVTQYF
TRBJ2-3,TRBV28,NA,12,NA,TGTGCCAGCAGGGGTAGCACAGATACGCAGTATTTT,CASRGSTDTQYF
TRBJ2-5,TRBV27,once,16,NA,TGTGCCAGCAGTCCGACAAGCACAGGGCGCCTCGGGACCCAGTACTTC,CASSPTSTGRLGTQYF
TRBJ1-1,TRBV18,NA,14,NA,TGTGCCAGCTCACCCAGACAGGAGAACACTGAAGCTTTCTTT,CASSPRQENTEAFF
TRBJ2-1,TRBV28,NA,16,TRBD2,TGTGCCAGCAGTTTAGAGGGCGGGAGGAACTACAATGAGCAGTTCTTC,CASSLEGGRNYNEQFF
TRBJ2-7,TRBV6-1,NA,17,TRBD2,TGTGCCAGCAGTGAGAGGCTAGCGGGAGAGGGGAGGGTCGAGCAGTACTTC,CASSERLAGEGRVEQYF
TRBJ2-1,TRBV5-1,NA,16,TRBD2,TGCGCCAGCAGCTTGGCCCCGGGGGGACCTTACAATGAGCAGTTCTTC,CASSLAPGGPYNEQFF
TRBJ2-3,TRBV10-3,NA,14,TRBD1,TGTGCCATCACGGGACAGCGTAGCACAGATACGCAGTATTTT,CAITGQRSTDTQYF
TRBJ2-5,TRBV18,NA,15,NA,TGTGCCAGCTCACCAGTTTCCGGAGTAAAAGAGACCCAGTACTTC,CASSPVSGVKETQYF
TRBJ2-7,TRBV18,NA,16,TRBD2,TGTGCCAGCTCACCCCCAACGGGACTAGCGGGTTACGAGCAGTACTTC,CASSPPTGLAGYEQYF
TRBJ2-2,TRBV6-5,NA,15,NA,TGTGCCAGCAGCCGACTACCGGGAGTGCCCGGGGAGCTGTTTTTT,CASSRLPGVPGELFF
TRBJ2-7,TRBV9,NA,14,TRBD1,TGTGCCAGCAGTACCCGACAGGGGGCGAACGAGCAGTACTTC,CASSTRQGANEQYF
TRBJ2-1,TRBV11-3,NA,15,TRBD2,TGTGCCAGCAGCGTCGGGGAGGGGACCTACAATGAGCAGTTCTTC,CASSVGEGTYNEQFF
TRBJ2-7,TRBV28,NA,10,NA,TGTGCCAGCACCCGATACGAGCAGTACTTC,CASTRYEQYF
TRBJ2-7,TRBV6-1,NA,12,NA,TGTGCCAGCAGAGATGGACGGAGGGGAAAGTACTTC,CASRDGRRGKYF
TRBJ2-1,TRBV7-2,once,17,TRBD2,TGTGCCAGCAGCCCGATTTTGGTGGGACTAGCGGGAGGTGAGCAGTTCTTC,CASSPILVGLAGGEQFF
TRBJ2-2,TRBV28,NA,14,NA,TGTGCCAGCAGGGCAGGACCGAACACCGGGGAGCTGTTTTTT,CASRAGPNTGELFF
TRBJ2-1,TRBV7-6,NA,17,TRBD2,TGTGCCAGCAGCTTAGGCTTTCGCGGGAGGCTCTACAATGAGCAGTTCTTC,CASSLGFRGRLYNEQFF
TRBJ2-7,TRBV25-1,NA,16,TRBD2,TGTGCCAGCGGAGGGACCCCCGGGACTAGCGGCTACGAGCAGTACTTC,CASGGTPGTSGYEQYF